These 26 T cell receptor beta chains were all obtained from the same sample, sequenced in a study of Graves' ophthalmopathy and Graves' hyperthyroidism (dated by TCRdb to 2017 to 2018). Data came from an Illumina HiSeq 2000. For repertoire sequencing, TCR beta CDR3 regions were amplified from RNA transcripts. The first round of RT-PCR was done with HTBI primers and the Qiagen OneStep RT-PCR kit, and was followed by a second round of multiplex PCR, then size selection and purification. Using fastp at Q25 and MiXCR, TCRdb reprocessed the public reads and kept productive beta chains. Each record represents a unique CDR3 protein, reported with the most common genes and DNA among its rows. A total of 40,000 to 50,000 distinct CDR3 sequences appear in this sample, around 52% of them only once. Of the sample, around 18% falls within the top ten clones. The sample taken for sequencing was peripheral blood. Every receptor here comes from an adult man with Graves' ophthalmopathy.

This chain joins TRBV24-1 and TRBJ2-1; 7 nucleotides agree with TRBD2. The junction had 2 bases not matched to a gene; V was cut back by 5 bases and J by 5 bases. CDR1 is KGHDR, CDR2 SFDVKD, per germline. The CDR3 runs 13 residues. CDR3 DNA sequence: TGTGCCACCAGTGGCCTAGCGGACAATGAGCAGTTCTTC. Amino acids: CATSGLADNEQFF.

This clonotype was recorded a few times. The gene calls are TRBV18 and TRBJ1-4; 7 nucleotides agree with TRBD1. Germline V gene sequence: CDR1 KGHSH, CDR2 LQKENI. The CDR3 has 14 amino acids. V dropped 3 bases and J dropped 8; count of bases not matched to a gene: 6. The CDR3 loop is CASSPDRSLEKLFF. CDR3 DNA sequence: TGTGCCAGCTCACCGGACAGGAGCCTCGAAAAACTGTTTTTT. The entire variable domain, with the rest obtained from reference TRBV18 and TRBJ1-4, is as follows: NAGVMQNPRHLVRRRGQEARLRCSPMKGHSHVYWYRQLPEEGLKFMVYLQKENIIDESGMPKERFSAEFPKEGPSILRIQQVVRGDSAAYFCASSPDRSLEKLFFGSGTQLSVL.

This clonotype was picked up many times. The chain joins TRBV7-9 to TRBJ1-3, with D uncertain. V lost 9 bases, J lost 0 bases, and 15 bases lay in between. The CDR3 contains 15 residues. Germline V gene sequence: CDR1 SEHNR, CDR2 FQNEAQ (reference sequence). CDR3 sequence: CASTSRSNSGNTIYF. As DNA, the CDR3 is TGTGCCAGTACTAGCAGGTCCAACTCTGGAAACACCATATATTTT.

The chain joins TRBV18 to TRBJ2-1; TRBD2 agrees at 10 bases. Germline-derived CDR1 and CDR2 are KGHSH and LQKENI. Trimming cost V 4 bases and J 7 bases; bases outside gene matches: 10. The CDR3 consists of 16 residues. CDR3: CASSRKTSGYGNEQFF. CDR3 in DNA: TGTGCCAGCTCACGGAAGACTAGCGGGTATGGGAATGAGCAGTTCTTC. Complete variable domain (other parts from reference TRBV18 and TRBJ2-1): NAGVMQNPRHLVRRRGQEARLRCSPMKGHSHVYWYRQLPEEGLKFMVYLQKENIIDESGMPKERFSAEFPKEGPSILRIQQVVRGDSAAYFCASSRKTSGYGNEQFFGPGTRLTVL.

J is TRBJ1-2 and V is TRBV7-2; TRBD1 matches 10 bases. The ends lost 5 bases at V and 0 bases at J; junction bases unmatched: 9. Germline lookup yields CDR1 SGHTA and CDR2 FQGNSA. This CDR3 is built from 17 residues. CDR3 nucleotide sequence: TGTGCCAGCAGCGGAAAGACAGGGGGCAGTTCTAACTATGGCTACACCTTC. This sequence encodes CASSGKTGGSSNYGYTF.

This clonotype is labeled as medium-sized. The chain is built from TRBV19 and TRBJ1-6, with D unclear. This CDR3 region has 15 residues. With 3 bases removed from V and 4 bases from J, the gap between germline ends came to 10 bases. Germline assignment: CDR1 LNHDA and CDR2 SQIVND (reference sequence). The CDR3 is CASSMSSPYNSPLHF. In DNA form, the CDR3 reads TGTGCCAGTAGTATGTCCAGCCCGTATAATTCACCCCTCCACTTT.

This clonotype was found many times. The rearrangement links TRBV12-3 or TRBV12-4 to TRBJ1-4; TRBD1 agrees at 7 bases. V was clipped by 10 bases and J by 4 bases; unmatched bases: 6. The CDR3 contains 13 residues. The CDR3 is CATTGQFNEKLFF. The CDR3 region has the DNA TGTGCCACTACGGGACAGTTTAATGAAAAACTGTTTTTT.

This clonotype occurred many times. The genes are TRBV5-5 and TRBJ2-2; either TRBD1 or TRBD2 may fit D (5 bases each). V was cut by 0 bases and J by 6 bases, with 9 bases left in between. The CDR3 covers 14 residues. Germline loops: CDR1 SGHKS, CDR2 YYEKEE (reference sequence). The chain's CDR3 is CASSLGRESGELFF. CDR3 nucleotide sequence: TGTGCCAGCAGCTTGGGCAGGGAGTCCGGGGAGCTGTTTTTT.

This clonotype was counted only a few times. This chain links TRBV10-3 with TRBJ2-3; D call uncertain. This CDR3 spans 12 amino acids. Germline V lookup: CDR1 ENHRY, CDR2 SYGVKD. The V end was cut by 4 bases, the J end by 4 bases, with 6 bases between. The CDR3 bases are TGTGCCATCAGTGTACTTGCAGATACGCAGTATTTT. The encoded protein is CAISVLADTQYF.

This clonotype was found many times. V and J are TRBV27 and TRBJ2-5; 11 bases agree with TRBD2. The V and J ends lost 6 bases and 5 bases, in that order; junction bases with no gene match: 11. The germline gives CDR1 MNHEY, CDR2 SMNVEV (reference sequence). The CDR3 loop spans 16 amino acids. In DNA, the CDR3 is TGTGCCAGCAGAAGGAACCTAGCGGGAGGTCGGGAGACCCAGTACTTC. Its protein is CASRRNLAGGRETQYF.

Concerning this clonotype: A read error is likely, as this CDR3 ends without the conserved phenylalanine or tryptophan. This chain links TRBV7-2 with TRBJ2-1; 12 bases line up with TRBD2. This CDR3 is 18 amino acids long. Germline CDR1 reads SGHTA; CDR2 reads FQGNSA. CDR3 region: CASSLRLAGGARSNGQFL. For the CDR3, the DNA is TGTGCCAGCAGCTTAAGGCTAGCGGGGGGGGCCAGGAGCAATGGGCAGTTCTTA.

J is TRBJ1-5 and V is TRBV20-1; tentatively, D is TRBD1 (6 bases). Per the germline V gene, CDR1 is DFQATT and CDR2 is SNEGSKA (reference sequence). The CDR3 contains 15 residues. V lost 0 bases to trimming and J lost 11 bases, with 20 bases between them. The CDR3 DNA sequence: TGCAGTGCTAGAGATGAGGCGGGGGCCGTGGAGACCCAGCATTTT. This translates into CSARDEAGAVETQHF.

This clonotype was seen a single time. A junction end diverges from the germline sequence, so it may reflect a read error. V gene TRBV9 combines with J gene TRBJ2-7; D might be TRBD1 or TRBD2, each matching 5 bases. The J call may be in error: the DNA end matches TRBJ2-1 better. CDR3 length: 14 residues. The germline V gene encodes CDR1 SGDLS and CDR2 YYNGEE. DNA of the CDR3: TGTCCCAGCAGCATCGCCCCGGGGCCCTACGAGCAGTTCTTC. This codes for CPSSIAPGPYEQFF.

The table lists this clonotype with many counts. The chain joins TRBV3-2 to TRBJ2-1. TRBV3-2 is given as a pseudogene. The CDR3 is made up of 13 amino acids. In DNA form, the CDR3 reads TGTGCCAGCAGCCAATATGTAGCTCATGAGCAGTTCTTC. Amino acid sequence: CASSQYVAHEQFF.

Regarding this clonotype: The conserved closing phenylalanine or tryptophan is absent in this CDR3, likely reflecting a read error. The chain recombines TRBV20-1 with TRBJ2-7; D assignment may be TRBD1 or TRBD2 (6 bases each). The germline V gene has CDR1 DFQATT and CDR2 SNEGSKA (reference sequence). The CDR3 spans 11 residues. V was trimmed by 5 bases and J by 6 bases, leaving 11 bases between them. CDR3 nucleotide sequence: TGCAGTGCTGCCAAGGGGGGCGAGCAGTACCTC. It is translated as CSAAKGGEQYL.

Concerning this clonotype: Sequence at one end of the junction differs from germline and may be a read error. The gene calls are TRBV14 and TRBJ1-5, with D possibly matching TRBD1 (5 bases). CDR3 length: 16 amino acids. Germline V CDR1 and CDR2: SGHDN, FVKESK. The CDR3 coding sequence is TGTGCCAGCAGCCAAGGGGGCAGGGATAGCAATCAACCCCAGCATTTT. Translating it yields CASSQGGRDSNQPQHF. The complete variable domain, with remaining parts taken from reference TRBV14 and TRBJ1-5, reads EAGVTQFPSHSVIEKGQTVTLRCDPISGHDNLYWYRRVMGKEIKFLLHFVKESKQDESGMPNNRFLAERTGGTYSTLKVQPAELEDSGVYFCASSQGGRDSNQPQHFGDGTRLSIL.

J is TRBJ2-7 and V is TRBV29-1; tentatively, D is TRBD1 (7 bases). The V gene lost 3 bases and the J gene lost 7 bases, with 22 bases spanning the gap. Germline V gene lookup returns CDR1 SQVTM and CDR2 ANQGSEA. The CDR3 length is 15 residues. CDR3 DNA: TGCAGCGTTGATGTATCCGGACAGGCGGAGGGGGAGCAGTACTTC. Amino acid sequence: CSVDVSGQAEGEQYF.

This clonotype was counted many times. The chain uses TRBV3-1 and TRBJ2-1, with D hard to call. CDR3 size: 13 residues. Germline V gene lookup returns CDR1 LGHDT and CDR2 YNNKEL (reference sequence). The V gene lost 4 bases and the J gene lost 7 bases, with 11 bases spanning the gap. The CDR3 coding sequence is TGTGCCAGCAGCCCCGGGTCTCTTAATGAGCAGTTCTTC. This codes for CASSPGSLNEQFF.

The chain links TRBV20-1 to TRBJ2-5; TRBD2 aligns across 10 bases. Germline V gene lookup returns CDR1 DFQATT and CDR2 SNEGSKA (reference sequence). This CDR3 region has 15 residues. V lost 4 bases, J lost 4 bases, and 9 bases stayed unmatched. The CDR3 bases are TGCAGTGCTAAGCTAGCGGGAGCGTTACGAGAGACCCAGTACTTC. Translating gives CSAKLAGALRETQYF.

The sample holds many counts of this clonotype. The V gene is TRBV27, the J gene TRBJ2-3; D might be TRBD2 (5 bases). This CDR3 spans 12 amino acids. The V gene lost 6 bases and the J gene lost 6 bases, with 10 bases spanning the gap. CDR1 and CDR2 (germline): MNHEY, SMNVEV (reference sequence). The CDR3 bases are TGTGCCAGCAGCTTCGAGGGTGATACGCAGTATTTT. Translation gives CASSFEGDTQYF.

This clonotype was counted at least ten times. This chain connects TRBV6-2 or TRBV6-3 to TRBJ2-3; D is perhaps TRBD2 (7 bases). Trimming removed 7 bases at V and 2 bases at J, with 13 bases between. Germline V lookup: CDR1 MNHEY, CDR2 SVGEGT. This CDR3 contains 14 residues. The CDR3 bases are TGTGCCAGCACCTGGGCGGGGGCCACAGATACGCAGTATTTT. Translating gives CASTWAGATDTQYF.

The gene calls are TRBV2 and TRBJ1-6; no clear D gene. This CDR3 is 13 amino acids long. Germline V CDR1 and CDR2: SNHLY, FYNNEI. V was cut by 8 bases and J by 7 bases, with 12 bases left in between. The CDR3 here is CASSTRPNSPLHF. The CDR3 DNA follows: TGTGCCAGCTCGACAAGGCCGAATTCACCCCTCCACTTT.

This clonotype is medium-sized in the sample. CDR3 residues: CSARGAGFESPLHF. CDR3 DNA sequence: TGCAGTGCTAGAGGGGCGGGTTTCGAGTCACCCCTCCACTTT. The genes are TRBV20-1 and TRBJ1-6; D uncertain. This CDR3 comprises 14 residues. CDR1 and CDR2 (germline): DFQATT, SNEGSKA (reference sequence). V was cut by 1 base and J by 10 bases, with 14 bases left in between.

The V and J genes are TRBV20-1 and TRBJ2-1; 8 positions match TRBD2. After removal of 3 bases from V and 2 bases from J, the junction contained 15 bases not matched to a gene. CDR1 and CDR2 (germline): DFQATT, SNEGSKA (reference sequence). This CDR3 is 18 amino acids long. CDR3 sequence reads: CSASEGGLGPNTYNEQFF. The CDR3 region has the DNA TGCAGTGCTAGTGAGGGGGGACTAGGCCCTAATACCTACAATGAGCAGTTCTTC.

This clonotype was seen at least ten times. This chain uses TRBV7-9 with TRBJ1-2; no reliable D call. Trimming pared 5 bases from V and 1 base from J, leaving 17 bases between. Germline values: CDR1 SEHNR, CDR2 FQNEAQ (reference sequence). This CDR3 region has 16 residues. The CDR3 sequence is CASSPDLGRLNYGYTF. The CDR3 coding sequence is TGTGCCAGCAGCCCGGATTTAGGGCGACTTAACTATGGCTACACCTTC.

This clonotype has a count of ten or more. The rearrangement joins TRBV19 to TRBJ2-1; D is unresolved. CDR1 LNHDA and CDR2 SQIVND come from the germline V gene (reference sequence). CDR3 size: 14 residues. V was shortened by 6 bases and J by 4 bases, with 13 bases between the two germline ends. CDR3 sequence reads: CASSPPSGYNEQFF. The CDR3 DNA is TGTGCCAGTAGCCCTCCATCTGGGTACAATGAGCAGTTCTTC.